The 30 T cell receptor beta chains below all came from one sample that was sequenced in a study of blood T cells in healthy people across ages. With a J-beta primer mix and a sample-barcoded 5' primer, a second PCR ran roughly 7 to 11 cycles. TCRdb independently ran MiXCR on the 5' RACE reads; one entry per CDR3 protein. The data contain about 800,000 distinct CDR3 sequences, nearly 60% of them seen just once; the ten biggest clones take up about 20%. The sequencing input was blood. The receptors originated from a young man in good health.

The V and J genes are TRBV6-6 and TRBJ2-7, with 8 bases fitting TRBD1. Germline loops: CDR1 MNHNY, CDR2 SVGAGI (reference sequence). This CDR3 has 16 amino acids. V dropped 6 bases and J dropped 5; count of bases not matched to a gene: 15. CDR3 residues: CASSRGTGLNRNEQYF. The CDR3 region has the DNA TGTGCCAGCAGCCGGGGGACAGGCCTCAATAGGAACGAGCAGTACTTC.

This chain links TRBV6-2 or TRBV6-3 with TRBJ1-1; possibly TRBD1 for D (6 bases). Trimming shortened V by 6 bases and J by 6 bases, and 14 bases separated the two germline ends. The germline gives CDR1 MNHEY, CDR2 SVGEGT. This CDR3 has 13 residues. Here the CDR3 reads CASRPQGSSEAFF. The CDR3 DNA follows: TGTGCCAGCAGACCACAGGGTAGCTCTGAAGCTTTCTTT.

This clonotype was picked up a small number of times. The J gene is TRBJ2-3, the V gene TRBV5-1, with a tentative D call TRBD2 (7 bases). There are 16 residues in the CDR3. From germline, CDR1 is SGHRS and CDR2 YFSETQ. With 7 bases removed from V and 4 bases from J, the gap between germline ends came to 22 bases. The CDR3 here is CASHDLRGGVADTQYF. CDR3 DNA sequence: TGCGCCAGCCATGACTTAAGGGGGGGAGTTGCAGATACGCAGTATTTT.

The V gene is TRBV11-2, the J gene TRBJ2-1; TRBD2 agrees at 7 bases. V trimming: 0 bases; J trimming: 4 bases; junction bases outside the gene matches: 6. This CDR3 comprises 16 residues. Germline V gene lookup returns CDR1 SGHAT and CDR2 FQNNGV. For the CDR3, the DNA is TGTGCCAGCAGCTTAGAGACTAGCCGGCCATACAATGAGCAGTTCTTC. This sequence encodes CASSLETSRPYNEQFF.

The chain links TRBV6-1 to TRBJ1-4, with TRBD1 matching over 9 bases. Germline V gives CDR1 MNHNS, CDR2 SASEGT. This CDR3 has 16 residues. V lost 9 bases to trimming and J lost 10 bases; unmatched junction nucleotides: 18. For the CDR3, the DNA is TGTGCCAGTACCGGGACAGGGTTTACCCACAACCGAAAACTGTTTTTT. Translated, it gives CASTGTGFTHNRKLFF.

J is TRBJ2-7 and V is TRBV7-9; TRBD1 matches at 10 bases. With V trimmed by 5 bases and J by 5 bases, 12 bases remained unmatched. The CDR3 length is 16 residues. Germline CDR1 SEHNR, CDR2 FQNEAQ (reference sequence). CDR3 bases: TGTGCCAGCAGCCCTAATCCGGGACAGGGGCTAGACGAGCAGTACTTC. Residues: CASSPNPGQGLDEQYF.

The rearrangement uses TRBV18 and TRBJ2-3; 11 nucleotides agree with TRBD2. Per the germline V gene, CDR1 is KGHSH and CDR2 is LQKENI. With V trimmed by 4 bases and J by 2 bases, 11 bases remained unmatched. The CDR3 extends over 18 amino acids. Here the CDR3 reads CASSRLAGGPTHTDTQYF. CDR3 coding DNA: TGTGCCAGCTCACGGCTAGCGGGAGGCCCTACTCACACAGATACGCAGTATTTT.

The chain is built from TRBV5-1 and TRBJ2-7; D gene unclear. CDR3 length equals 17 residues. Per germline, CDR1 SGHRS and CDR2 YFSETQ. V was shortened by 4 bases and J by 3 bases, with 23 bases between the two germline ends. The CDR3 DNA sequence: TGCGCCAGCAGCCGAGATATAACCGTTAGGACCAACTACGAGCAGTACTTC. The encoded protein is CASSRDITVRTNYEQYF.

This clonotype was seen a handful of times. V is TRBV6-5 and J is TRBJ2-7, with TRBD2 matching over 7 bases. The J call could be wrong; TRBJ2-5 is a better fit for the DNA end. Germline V gene data show CDR1 as MNHEY and CDR2 as SVGAGI. The CDR3 is 14 residues long. CDR3 region: CASSYSAGVQTQYF. The CDR3 region has the DNA TGTGCCAGCAGTTACTCTGCGGGAGTCCAGACCCAGTACTTC.

This clonotype occurred a few times. The chain carries TRBV15 and TRBJ2-1; TRBD2 is a possible D gene (5 bases). V shed 5 bases and J shed 11 bases, with 19 bases lying between them. Germline-derived CDR1 and CDR2 are LNHNV and YYDKDF (reference sequence). The CDR3 is 14 residues long. DNA for the CDR3: TGTGCCACCAGCGGTTGGGGAGAAAGCCTAAAGCAGTTCTTC. Protein sequence: CATSGWGESLKQFF.

V gene TRBV7-2 combines with J gene TRBJ2-5, with D unresolved. Trimming took off 2 bases at V and 4 bases at J, with 11 bases between the two ends. CDR1 is SGHTA, CDR2 FQGNSA, per germline. The CDR3 is made up of 14 amino acids. CDR3 coding DNA: TGTGCCAGCAGCTTAAGTAAGGAAATAGAGACCCAGTACTTC. Its translation: CASSLSKEIETQYF.

The V and J genes are TRBV12-3 or TRBV12-4 and TRBJ2-7; TRBD2 is a possible D gene (5 bases). Deletions cut 5 bases from V and 2 bases from J, with 13 bases between. The CDR3 covers 14 residues. CDR3 amino acids: CASSLTGIAYEQYF. As DNA, the CDR3 is TGTGCCAGCAGTCTCACCGGGATAGCCTACGAGCAGTACTTC.

This chain uses TRBV29-1 with TRBJ2-3, with a weak D call TRBD1 (6 bases). Trimming took 3 bases from V and 0 from J, leaving 10 bases between them. Germline CDR1 is SQVTM and CDR2 is ANQGSEA. The CDR3 consists of 14 residues. Here the CDR3 DNA reads TGCAGCGTTGAGTTGGGGGCTAGCACAGATACGCAGTATTTT. It yields the protein CSVELGASTDTQYF.

The genes are TRBV4-3 and TRBJ1-2; D not certain. Germline V gene lookup returns CDR1 LGHNA and CDR2 YSLEER. V lost 0 bases to trimming and J lost 0 bases, with 11 bases between them. The CDR3 extends over 16 amino acids. The chain's CDR3 is CASSQEVRYPNYGYTF. The CDR3 bases are TGCGCCAGCAGCCAAGAAGTCAGATATCCTAACTATGGCTACACCTTC.

This clonotype has just one count. The chain recombines TRBV18 with TRBJ2-4; 11 bases are shared with TRBD2. V shed 3 bases and J 6 bases; nucleotides not matched to a gene: 10. CDR3 length: 17 residues. The V gene's germline CDR1 is KGHSH and CDR2 LQKENI. CDR3 loop: CASSPMLAGGSRNIQYF. The DNA for the CDR3 is TGTGCCAGCTCACCTATGCTAGCGGGAGGATCGAGAAACATTCAGTACTTC.

V is TRBV4-2 and J is TRBJ2-7; D gene uncertain. The V end lost 1 base, the J end lost 6 bases, and 10 bases lay between the germline ends. This CDR3 region has 13 residues. Germline V lookup: CDR1 LGHNA, CDR2 YNFKEQ. Here the CDR3 DNA reads TGTGCCAGCAGCCAAGTGGGGTTACGCGAGCAGTACTTC. It is translated as CASSQVGLREQYF.

This clonotype appeared a few times. V usage is TRBV28 and J usage is TRBJ2-1; the D call may be TRBD1 or TRBD2 (5 bases each). V was clipped by 4 bases and J by 3 bases, with 10 bases between them. Per the germline V gene, CDR1 is MDHEN and CDR2 is SYDVKM. There are 14 residues in the CDR3. In DNA form, the CDR3 reads TGTGCCAGCAGTTCCGGGACGGTCTACAATGAGCAGTTCTTC. This codes for CASSSGTVYNEQFF.

V is TRBV28 and J is TRBJ1-2; D gene unclear. The germline V gene has CDR1 MDHEN and CDR2 SYDVKM. The CDR3 extends over 12 amino acids. Trimming left V 11 bases short and J 8 bases short, with 18 bases between. For the CDR3, the DNA is TGTGCCGTAGACGGAGGGCCAAGGGGCTACACCTTC. Amino acid sequence: CAVDGGPRGYTF.

The CDR3 DNA reads TGTGCCAGCAGCTCCGGTGGGCGGGGGGATAGCACAGATACGCAGTATTTT. Protein sequence: CASSSGGRGDSTDTQYF. The chain employs TRBV12-3 or TRBV12-4 and TRBJ2-3, with TRBD2 identical over 8 bases. The V segment lost 6 bases and the J segment 0 bases; nucleotides outside the gene matches: 11. The length of the CDR3 is 17 residues.

The chain employs TRBV5-1 and TRBJ1-4; D uncertain. This CDR3 has 15 amino acids. Germline assignment: CDR1 SGHRS and CDR2 YFSETQ. Trimming took off 3 bases at V and 0 bases at J, with 9 bases between the two ends. Here the CDR3 DNA reads TGCGCCAGCAGCTCGGCGGGAGCAACTAATGAAAAACTGTTTTTT. This gives the protein CASSSAGATNEKLFF.

This chain connects TRBV7-2 to TRBJ2-1; possibly TRBD1 or TRBD2 for D (5 bases each). Germline V gene lookup returns CDR1 SGHTA and CDR2 FQGNSA. The CDR3 covers 15 residues. V gave up 4 bases and J gave up 7 bases, with 17 bases separating them. The CDR3 here is CASSSVHGTANEQFF. As DNA, the CDR3 is TGTGCCAGCAGCTCGGTACACGGGACCGCTAATGAGCAGTTCTTC.

This clonotype turned up a few times. The gene calls are TRBV29-1 and TRBJ2-3; no definite D call. CDR1 and CDR2 from the germline V gene are SQVTM and ANQGSEA. The length of the CDR3 is 14 residues. V was shortened by 4 bases and J by 3 bases, with 14 bases between the two germline ends. CDR3 DNA: TGCAGCGTTGTGGTCCTCGGATCGACAGATACGCAGTATTTT. The encoded protein is CSVVVLGSTDTQYF.

The genes are TRBV2 and TRBJ2-3, with 10 bases lining up with TRBD2. J gave up 2 bases and V 6 bases, and 5 bases lay outside the gene matches. Germline CDR1 and CDR2: SNHLY and FYNNEI. The CDR3 runs 15 residues. The CDR3 spells CASRTGLANTDTQYF. The CDR3 nucleotides are TGTGCCAGCAGGACGGGACTAGCGAACACAGATACGCAGTATTTT.

This sequence joins TRBV12-3 or TRBV12-4 and TRBJ1-4; a possible D gene is TRBD1 (6 bases). This CDR3 is 15 amino acids long. V lost 8 bases, J lost 8 bases, and 21 bases lay in between. The CDR3 nucleotides are TGTGCCAGCCGATCCGCAACGGACAGTGCCGAAAAACTGTTTTTT. Translated, it gives CASRSATDSAEKLFF.

This clonotype has more than one count but fewer than ten. The CDR3 DNA reads as TGTGCCAGCAGTCCTTGGACTAGTCGAGAGAGGGCCCAGTACTTC. Protein sequence: CASSPWTSRERAQYF. This sequence joins TRBV12-3 or TRBV12-4 and TRBJ2-5; 7 positions agree with TRBD2. The CDR3 is 15 amino acids. J gave up 9 bases and V 5 bases, and 15 bases lay outside the gene matches.

Concerning this clonotype: Relative to the germline gene, one junction end is altered; a read error may explain this. J is TRBJ2-5 and V is TRBV30; tentatively, D is TRBD2 (5 bases). CDR1 and CDR2 from the germline V gene are GTSNPN and SVGIG (reference sequence). CDR3 size: 11 residues. This CDR3 is CAGSAGRTQYF. The CDR3 DNA sequence: TGTGCCGGGAGTGCTGGGAGGACCCAGTACTTC.

V is TRBV24-1 and J is TRBJ2-1, with D perhaps TRBD2 (6 bases). Trimming took off 3 bases at V and 2 bases at J, with 13 bases between the two ends. This CDR3 is built from 16 residues. Germline loops: CDR1 KGHDR, CDR2 SFDVKD. The chain's CDR3 is CATSDIRRAAYNEQFF. The CDR3 nucleotides read TGTGCCACCAGTGATATCCGGAGGGCCGCCTACAATGAGCAGTTCTTC.

In this sample, this clonotype turned up once. This rearrangement joins TRBV20-1 to TRBJ2-3; D may be TRBD1 (5 bases). The CDR3 runs to 14 residues. V dropped 1 base and J dropped 1 base, with 9 bases sitting between them. Germline V gives CDR1 DFQATT, CDR2 SNEGSKA (reference sequence). The CDR3 is CSARASTGTDTQYF. CDR3 nucleotide sequence: TGCAGTGCTAGAGCTTCGACAGGCACAGATACGCAGTATTTT.

Regarding this clonotype: One end of the junction is discordant with germline, which a read error may explain. This sequence joins TRBV28 and TRBJ1-6; D gene unclear. The germline CDR1 and CDR2 sequences are MDHEN and SYDVKM. The CDR3 consists of 15 residues. The CDR3 sequence: CAGRPWASLNSSLHF. The DNA for the CDR3 is TGTGCCGGCCGCCCTTGGGCCAGCCTAAATTCATCCCTCCACTTT.

The chain joins TRBV4-2 to TRBJ1-2; 9 bases fit TRBD1. The CDR3 runs to 17 residues. The ends lost 2 bases at V and 7 bases at J; junction bases unmatched: 14. The germline gives CDR1 LGHNA, CDR2 YNFKEQ. CDR3 DNA sequence: TGTGCCAGCAGCCAAACGGAGGACAGGGGCCATTCAAGTGGCTACACCTTC. Amino acid sequence: CASSQTEDRGHSSGYTF.